Presented here are 10 T cell receptor beta chains from one specimen sequenced in a study of shared clonotypes between healthy human individuals. TCRdb's copy holds only in-frame clones and misses some; the assay was immunoSEQ multiplex PCR. This table has roughly 1,000,000 clones, approximately 78% appearing once. Sequencing was carried out using memory CD4+ T cells from PBMCs. Documented subset: CD45RA-negative fraction. These TCRs come from a man younger than 30 in good health. Some clones in this sample may be carry-over from other donors' samples.

The chain combines TRBV5-4 with TRBJ2-2, with 8 bases that match TRBD1. CDR1 SGHNT and CDR2 YYREEE come from the germline V gene (reference sequence). Losses at the gene ends were 1 base for V and 0 bases for J; bases not matched to a gene: 2. CDR3 length: 16 amino acids. Here the CDR3 reads CASSLRTGTNTGELFF. Written as DNA, the CDR3 is TGTGCCAGCAGCTTGCGGACAGGGACGAACACCGGGGAGCTGTTTTTT.

The chain couples TRBV7-6 to TRBJ2-3; 8 nucleotides align to TRBD1. With 2 bases clipped from V and 1 base from J, the junction kept 2 bases outside the gene matches. This CDR3 is 15 amino acids long. Germline CDR1 reads SGHVS; CDR2 reads FNYEAQ. The CDR3 DNA reads as TGTGCCAGCAGCTTACTGACAGGGGGCACAGATACGCAGTATTTT. It translates to CASSLLTGGTDTQYF.

This clone was seen more than once but under ten times. This chain uses TRBV9 with TRBJ1-1, with a possible D match to TRBD1 (5 bases). The V end was cut by 0 bases, the J end by 5 bases, with 8 bases between. Germline CDR1 is SGDLS and CDR2 is YYNGEE. The CDR3 consists of 13 residues. The CDR3 is CASSVAPGTEAFF. As DNA, the CDR3 is TGTGCCAGCAGCGTAGCCCCAGGGACTGAAGCTTTCTTT. The entire variable domain, with the rest obtained from reference TRBV9 and TRBJ1-1, is as follows: DSGVTQTPKHLITATGQRVTLRCSPRSGDLSVYWYQQSLDQGLQFLIQYYNGEERAKGNILERFSAQQFPDLHSELNLSSLELGDSALYFCASSVAPGTEAFFGQGTRLTVV.

The rearrangement links TRBV5-5 to TRBJ1-5, with 10 bases fitting TRBD1. The CDR3 has 15 amino acids. Per germline, CDR1 SGHKS and CDR2 YYEKEE (reference sequence). The ends lost 4 bases at V and 3 bases at J; junction bases unmatched: 4. CDR3 in amino acids: CASSPDRGDNQPQHF. The CDR3 DNA sequence: TGTGCCAGCAGCCCGGACAGGGGGGACAATCAGCCCCAGCATTTT.

Comments on this clone: This may be a read error: a much more frequent sequence differs by one nucleotide. The chain uses TRBV18 and TRBJ2-6; D gene ambiguous. This CDR3 has 14 residues. Trimming pared 3 bases from V and 1 base from J, leaving 4 bases between. CDR1 KGHSH and CDR2 LQKENI come from the germline V gene. The CDR3 sequence: CASSPQSGANVLTF. The CDR3 nucleotides are TGTGCCAGCTCACCTCAATCTGGGGCCAACGTCCTGACTTTC.

The chain employs TRBV5-1 and TRBJ1-2, with a tentative D call TRBD1 (5 bases). Trimming removed 3 bases at V and 4 bases at J, with 16 bases between. CDR1 and CDR2 from the germline V gene are SGHRS and YFSETQ. The CDR3 has 15 amino acids. The CDR3 protein is CASSSGDGRVYGYTF. CDR3 bases: TGCGCCAGCAGCTCGGGGGACGGACGGGTCTATGGCTACACCTTC.

V and J are TRBV30 and TRBJ1-2; D gene unclear. The germline V gene encodes CDR1 GTSNPN and CDR2 SVGIG (reference sequence). The V and J ends lost 2 bases and 4 bases respectively, with 8 bases between them. CDR3 length: 12 residues. CDR3 coding DNA: TGTGCCTGGAGTACGACGGGCTATGGCTACACCTTC. Amino acid sequence: CAWSTTGYGYTF.

V is TRBV5-1 and J is TRBJ2-3; 9 nucleotides align to TRBD2. V was pared by 4 bases and J by 1 base, with 10 bases of the junction left unmatched. CDR3 length: 17 residues. Germline CDR1 reads SGHRS; CDR2 reads YFSETQ. CDR3 DNA sequence: TGCGCCAGCAGCAAAAGCCTAGCGGGAAGTGGCACAGATACGCAGTATTTT. This gives the protein CASSKSLAGSGTDTQYF.

This chain joins TRBV28 and TRBJ2-1; a weak D match, TRBD2 (7 bases). V was cut by 2 bases and J by 7 bases, with 18 bases left in between. CDR1 and CDR2 (germline): MDHEN, SYDVKM. The length of the CDR3 is 16 residues. The chain's CDR3 is CASSLGGGLPGNEQFF. The CDR3 nucleotides read TGTGCCAGCAGTTTAGGCGGGGGCCTCCCGGGTAATGAGCAGTTCTTC.

This clone appeared a few times. The genes are TRBV9 and TRBJ2-2; D perhaps matches TRBD2 (6 bases). Deletions cut 3 bases from V and 7 bases from J, with 13 bases between. Germline assignment: CDR1 SGDLS and CDR2 YYNGEE. The CDR3 loop spans 14 amino acids. CDR3 coding DNA: TGTGCCAGCAGCGCCCAGTGGGGAGGCGGGGAGCTGTTTTTT. Amino acid sequence: CASSAQWGGGELFF.